The entry below describes one T cell receptor (beta chain). Its antigen is unidentified. PCR employed 60 Vbeta and 13 Jbeta primers. Repertoires were generated with immunoSEQ multiplex PCR, while TCRdb's copy carries only in-frame clones and drops some. Its table lists more than 85,000 clones. This entry belongs to a study of cytomegalovirus exposure and HLA in healthy donors. Study-wide points: In the analysis, some V segments, TRBV6-2 and TRBV6-3 included, were excluded as indistinguishable. The authors listed about 170 TCR beta chains as cytomegalovirus-associated.

The CDR3 covers 15 residues. Trimming shortened V by 3 bases and J by 6 bases, and 14 bases separated the two germline ends. The sequence was obtained from a girl aged 10 to 17 in good health and CMV-seropositive. The V and J genes are TRBV23-1 and TRBJ2-2, with a weak D call TRBD2 (5 bases). TRBV23-1 is annotated as an ORF whose role is uncertain. Sample: PBMCs. The CDR3 spells CASSHRGIRAGELFF. As DNA, the CDR3 is TGCGCCAGCAGTCATCGAGGGATTCGCGCCGGGGAGCTGTTTTTT.